The rows below give T cell receptor beta chains drawn from one sample of a study of CD8 T cells in Susac syndrome. Via MiXCR, TCRdb re-called the immunoSEQ multiplex PCR reads, giving one row per CDR3 protein. Among about 300,000 distinct CDR3 sequences listed, about 82% were seen once. What was sequenced was CD8+ T cells from PBMCs. The receptors originated from a human donor with multiple sclerosis. Both conserved end residues are part of each CDR3. D genes are given only for firm matches. Clone sizes are given selectively: once, few, many, or a class where the clone is expanded.

once	TRBV7-9	TRBJ2-7	.	TGTGCCAGCAGCCCCCTCATGGGGAGCTCCTACGAGCAGTACTTC	CASSPLMGSSYEQYF
few	TRBV28	TRBJ2-7	TRBD2	TGTGCCAGCAGTTTGGGCGGGAGGTCCTACGAGCAGTACTTC	CASSLGGRSYEQYF
once	TRBV6-2/TRBV6-3	TRBJ2-7	TRBD2	TGTGCCAGCAGTTACTCGAGGGCTAGCGGCCACGAGCAGTACTTC	CASSYSRASGHEQYF
.	TRBV12-5	TRBJ2-7	TRBD1	TGTGCTAGGCGCCGGGACAGGCTTTACTACGAGCAGTACTTC	CARRRDRLYYEQYF
.	TRBV4-2	TRBJ2-7	.	TGTGCCAGCAGCCAATTGAACAGCCCCTACGAGCAGTACTTC	CASSQLNSPYEQYF
.	TRBV4-1	TRBJ1-2	.	TGCGCCAGCAGCCAAGCTCCCGCGCCGGACAGCTTAACTAACTATGGCTACACCTTC	CASSQAPAPDSLTNYGYTF
.	TRBV19	TRBJ2-1	TRBD2	TGTGCCAGTAGTACCTCTGACGGGAGGGCGCATGAGCAGTTCTTC	CASSTSDGRAHEQFF
.	TRBV7-9	TRBJ2-7	.	TGTGCCAGCAGCTTCGGGACCTCCGCCTACGAGCAGTACTTC	CASSFGTSAYEQYF
few	TRBV28	TRBJ2-1	.	TGTGCCAGCAGTTTCGGCGAGAGCTCCTACAATGAGCAGTTCTTC	CASSFGESSYNEQFF
.	TRBV4-3	TRBJ1-4	.	TGCGCCAGCAGCCGCATCCTGGAGGCTGCTGAAAAACTGTTTTTT	CASSRILEAAEKLFF
.	TRBV20-1	TRBJ1-3	.	TGCAGTGCTCAGACGGAATCTGGAAACACCATATATTTT	CSAQTESGNTIYF
.	TRBV5-6	TRBJ2-1	.	TGTGCCAGCAGCTCGCCAGGGGAGGGTGAGCAGTTCTTC	CASSSPGEGEQFF
.	TRBV15	TRBJ2-1	.	TGTGCCACCAGCAGAGGTTCGGACGGAAACGTTGAGCAGTTCTTC	CATSRGSDGNVEQFF
.	TRBV12-5	TRBJ1-1	.	TGTGCTAGTACATTAAACACTGAAGCTTTCTTT	CASTLNTEAFF
.	TRBV12-3/TRBV12-4	TRBJ2-1	.	TGTGCCACCAAGGACAGCTCCTACAATGAGCAGTTCTTC	CATKDSSYNEQFF
once	TRBV7-9	TRBJ2-7	.	TGTGCCAGCAGCGAGGGACTCCCCGAGCAGTACTTC	CASSEGLPEQYF
.	TRBV27	TRBJ2-1	TRBD2	TGTGCCAGCAGCATAGGGACTAGCGGTTACTACAATGAGCAGTTCTTC	CASSIGTSGYYNEQFF
once	TRBV5-5	TRBJ2-1	.	TGTGCCAGCAAGACGGACCCCCGGGTGAAGTTCTTC	CASKTDPRVKFF
few	TRBV30	TRBJ2-7	TRBD2	TGTGCCTGGAGTGTATACGGGAGGACCTACGAGCAGTACTTC	CAWSVYGRTYEQYF
.	TRBV9	TRBJ2-6	.	TGTGCCAGCAGCGTAGCGGGGATTGGGGCCAACGTCCTGACTTTC	CASSVAGIGANVLTF
.	TRBV11-2	TRBJ2-1	TRBD2	TGTGCCAGCAGCGAAGACATAGCGGGAGACCAGCAGTTCTTC	CASSEDIAGDQQFF
few	TRBV7-9	TRBJ2-5	TRBD2	TGTGCCAGCAGCTTAGGGGTGGCTAGCGGACAAGAGACCCAGTACTTC	CASSLGVASGQETQYF
.	TRBV9	TRBJ1-2	.	TGTGCCAGCAGCGTAGACACCGGTTCCTATGGCTACACCTTC	CASSVDTGSYGYTF
.	TRBV6-6	TRBJ2-7	.	TGTGCCAGCAGTTCTGACGAGCAGTACTTC	CASSSDEQYF
.	TRBV27	TRBJ1-5	.	TGTGCCAGCAGCCCAGTAGGGGTGACGGATCAGCCCCAGCATTTT	CASSPVGVTDQPQHF
.	TRBV29-1	TRBJ1-1	.	TGCAGCGCTGACAGCACTGAAGCTTTCTTT	CSADSTEAFF
.	TRBV28	TRBJ2-1	.	TGTGCCAGCAGTTTCTATAGGAATGAGCAGTTCTTC	CASSFYRNEQFF
.	TRBV30	TRBJ2-7	.	TGTGCCGGGCGGAGGGGTAGCTCCTACGAGCAGTACTTC	CAGRRGSSYEQYF
.	TRBV4-3	TRBJ1-4	.	TGCGCCAGCAGCCAAGATCCGGTAGCGAGGGAAAAACTGTTTTTT	CASSQDPVAREKLFF
.	TRBV20-1	TRBJ1-2	TRBD1	TGCAGTGCCATTTTATCACCTCCGGGACAGGGGGCTCCTGGGTATGGCTACACCTTC	CSAILSPPGQGAPGYGYTF
.	TRBV15	TRBJ1-1	.	TGTGCCACCAGCAGATCGCGCTACCACACTGAAGCTTTCTTT	CATSRSRYHTEAFF
.	TRBV7-9	TRBJ1-2	.	TGTGCCAGCAGCTCTCCCAGAGGAGCGGACAAAAGGCACTATGGCTACACCTTC	CASSSPRGADKRHYGYTF
.	TRBV29-1	TRBJ2-3	.	TGCAGCGTGAACCCGAAAGTCTTCGGCGGGGGCACAGATACGCAGTATTTT	CSVNPKVFGGGTDTQYF
.	TRBV6-1	TRBJ2-7	.	TGTGCCAGCAGTGAATGGGGCGGACCCTACGAGCAGTACTTC	CASSEWGGPYEQYF
.	TRBV3-1	TRBJ2-3	.	TGTGCCAGCAGCCAAGGTTGGGGACTGACTAGCACAGATACGCAGTATTTT	CASSQGWGLTSTDTQYF
.	TRBV7-2	TRBJ2-4	.	TGTGCCAGCAGCGAGTGGGGGGGGCACTACATTCAGTACTTC	CASSEWGGHYIQYF
.	TRBV28	TRBJ2-3	.	TGTGCCAGCAGTTTAGGAGTGGCATCCGATACGCAGTATTTT	CASSLGVASDTQYF
.	TRBV30	TRBJ2-7	.	TGTGCCTGGACCCGAGTATACGAGCAGTACTTC	CAWTRVYEQYF
.	TRBV7-8	TRBJ2-1	TRBD2	TGTGCCAGCAGCCCTTTTGGGACTAGCGGGAGGGAGCAGTTCTTC	CASSPFGTSGREQFF
.	TRBV12-3/TRBV12-4	TRBJ2-7	.	TGTGCCAGCAGTCGTGACACCAACGAGCAGTACTTC	CASSRDTNEQYF
.	TRBV12-3/TRBV12-4	TRBJ2-1	.	TGTGCCAGCACCCAGACCGACTCCCCCTACAATGAGCAGTTCTTC	CASTQTDSPYNEQFF